This passage covers 5 T cell receptor beta chains from one sample sequenced in a study of spatial heterogeneity in lung cancer (dated by TCRdb to between 2018 and 2021). The sample's time point label, decoded: blood at routine non-recurrence follow-up after resection. Receptor libraries were prepared by 5' RACE. TCRdb records NextSeq 500 as the sequencer. TCRdb took the public reads, trimmed them with fastp at Q25, ran MiXCR for clone calling and kept in-frame beta chains. Here each entry gathers all rows of one CDR3 protein and keeps the most common genes and DNA. Across this sample there are roughly 15,000 distinct CDR3 sequences, with under 20% seen only once. Of the sample, around 5.9% falls within the top ten clones. Sequenced material: PBMCs, taken at follow-up. These receptors all stem from a male donor with early-stage non-small cell lung cancer.

This clonotype came up once. The CDR3 DNA follows: TGTGCCAGCAGCTCGAAAACGGGGGCGAGCTCCTATAATTCACCCCTCCACTTT. Translating it yields CASSSKTGASSYNSPLHF. V gene TRBV5-6 combines with J gene TRBJ1-6, with a possible D match to TRBD1 (6 bases). The CDR3 sequence is 18 residues long. CDR1 and CDR2 from the germline V gene are SGHDT and YYEEEE. Trimming pared 3 bases from V and 0 bases from J, leaving 16 bases between.

The chain recombines TRBV7-2 with TRBJ1-1, with 7 bases lining up with TRBD1. This CDR3 comprises 15 residues. V was clipped by 0 bases and J by 5 bases; unmatched bases: 6. CDR1 is SGHTA, CDR2 FQGNSA, per germline. Here the CDR3 reads CASSLANTGVTEAFF. CDR3 nucleotide sequence: TGTGCCAGCAGCTTAGCGAATACAGGGGTAACTGAAGCTTTCTTT.

The table lists this clonotype with a few counts. The gene calls are TRBV5-1 and TRBJ1-2; D gene unclear. Germline-derived CDR1 and CDR2 are SGHRS and YFSETQ. This CDR3 is 14 amino acids long. Between the trimmed V and J ends, which lost 5 bases and 0 bases, there was a span of 11 bases. In DNA, the CDR3 is TGCGCCAGCAGGGTCCAAGGGTCTAACTATGGCTACACCTTC. It translates to CASRVQGSNYGYTF.

This clonotype is medium-sized by share. The J gene is TRBJ2-5, the V gene TRBV5-5; no definite D call. The CDR3 contains 14 residues. In germline, CDR1 is SGHKS, CDR2 YYEKEE (reference sequence). Deletions cut 4 bases from V and 2 bases from J, with 12 bases between. The CDR3 DNA reads as TGTGCCAGCAGCCAAAGTGGTTATCAAGAGACCCAGTACTTC. This sequence encodes CASSQSGYQETQYF.

The chain couples TRBV5-1 to TRBJ2-3; D remains unclear. CDR1 and CDR2 (germline): SGHRS, YFSETQ. Trimming stripped 4 bases from V and 4 bases from J, with 16 bases between. This CDR3 is 15 amino acids long. In DNA, the CDR3 is TGCGCCAGCAGCGCGACACGGAATCGGGCAGATACGCAGTATTTT. Protein sequence: CASSATRNRADTQYF.